This T cell receptor (beta chain) was recorded in a study of T cells in Graves' hyperthyroidism and ophthalmopathy. Overall study: At the time of initial diagnosis and before any treatment, peripheral blood was collected. Study-level results: Median prediction lead before ophthalmopathy onset was 5 to 7.5 months with the model.

It was RNA transcripts that yielded the amplified TCR beta CDR3 regions. The primer set for the first-round RT-PCR of the TCR CDR3 was HTBI. TCRdb reanalysed the multiplex PCR reads using MiXCR and keeps one entry per CDR3 protein. The table records hundreds of thousands of distinct CDR3 sequences, 20% of them present only once. The V end was cut by 8 bases, the J end by 4 bases, with 17 bases between. The CDR3 runs 13 residues. Germline CDR1 is SQVTM and CDR2 is ANQGSEA. This clonotype has only a few counts. The antigen remains undetermined. For ophthalmopathy patients, the Clinical Activity Score was at least 3 and the NOSPECS grade at least 4; duration was under 3 months.

The specimen was blood. V gene TRBV29-1 combines with J gene TRBJ2-5; D possibly uses TRBD1 or TRBD2 (5 bases each). The receptor was isolated from a man aged 25-45 years with Graves' ophthalmopathy. The CDR3 protein is CSTEDQGGETQYF. As DNA, the CDR3 is TGCAGCACGGAGGATCAGGGCGGAGAGACCCAGTACTTC.